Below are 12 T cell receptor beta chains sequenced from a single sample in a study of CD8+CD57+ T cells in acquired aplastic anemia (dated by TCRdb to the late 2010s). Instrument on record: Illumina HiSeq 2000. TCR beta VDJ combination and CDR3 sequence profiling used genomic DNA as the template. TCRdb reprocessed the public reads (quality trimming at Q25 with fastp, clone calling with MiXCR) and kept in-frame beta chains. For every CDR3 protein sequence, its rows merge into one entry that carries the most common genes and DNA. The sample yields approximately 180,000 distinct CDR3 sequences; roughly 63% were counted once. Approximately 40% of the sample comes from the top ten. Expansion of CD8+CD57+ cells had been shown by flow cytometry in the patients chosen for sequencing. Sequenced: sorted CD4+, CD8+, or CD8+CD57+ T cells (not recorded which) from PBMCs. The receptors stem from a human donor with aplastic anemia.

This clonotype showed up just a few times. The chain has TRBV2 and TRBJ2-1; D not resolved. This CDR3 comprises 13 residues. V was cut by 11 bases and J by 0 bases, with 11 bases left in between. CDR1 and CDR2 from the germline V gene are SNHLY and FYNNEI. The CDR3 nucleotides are TGTGCCTCCTCACTACGCTCCTACAATGAGCAGTTCTTC. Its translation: CASSLRSYNEQFF.

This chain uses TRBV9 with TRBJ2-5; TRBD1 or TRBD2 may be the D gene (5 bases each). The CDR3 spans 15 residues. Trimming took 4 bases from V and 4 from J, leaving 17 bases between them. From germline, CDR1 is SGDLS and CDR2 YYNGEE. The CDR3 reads CASSPWRGVGETQYF. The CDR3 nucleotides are TGTGCCAGCAGCCCGTGGCGAGGGGTGGGAGAGACCCAGTACTTC.

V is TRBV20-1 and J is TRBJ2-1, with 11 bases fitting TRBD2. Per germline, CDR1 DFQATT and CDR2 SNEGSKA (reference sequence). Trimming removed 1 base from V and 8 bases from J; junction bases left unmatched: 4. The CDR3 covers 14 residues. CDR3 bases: TGCAGTGCTAGAGTTAGCGGGGGGGCCGATGAGCAGTTCTTC. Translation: CSARVSGGADEQFF.

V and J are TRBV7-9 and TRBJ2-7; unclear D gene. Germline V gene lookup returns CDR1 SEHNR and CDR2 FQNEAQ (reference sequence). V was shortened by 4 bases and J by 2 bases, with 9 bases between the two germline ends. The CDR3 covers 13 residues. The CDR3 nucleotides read TGTGCCAGCAGCTCGGGCGGAACCTACGAGCAGTACTTC. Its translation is CASSSGGTYEQYF.

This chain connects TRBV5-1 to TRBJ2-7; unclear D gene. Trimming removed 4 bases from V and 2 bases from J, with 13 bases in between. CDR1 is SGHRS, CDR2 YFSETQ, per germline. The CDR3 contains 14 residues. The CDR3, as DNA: TGCGCCAGCAGCGCCTTTCACTATGCCTACGAGCAGTACTTC. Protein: CASSAFHYAYEQYF.

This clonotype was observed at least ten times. The CDR3 loop is CSVDGVQETQYF. CDR3 sequence (DNA): TGCAGCGTTGACGGGGTCCAAGAGACCCAGTACTTC. The chain combines TRBV29-1 with TRBJ2-5, with D maybe TRBD2 (5 bases). CDR3 length: 12 residues. V shed 3 bases and J shed 1 base, with 6 bases lying between them. Germline loops: CDR1 SQVTM, CDR2 ANQGSEA.

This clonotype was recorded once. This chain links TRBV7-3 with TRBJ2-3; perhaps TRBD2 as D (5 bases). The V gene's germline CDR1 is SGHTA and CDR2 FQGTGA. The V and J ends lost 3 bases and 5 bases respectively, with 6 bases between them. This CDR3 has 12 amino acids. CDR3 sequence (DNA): TGTGCCAGCAGCTTCGGAGGAGATACGCAGTATTTT. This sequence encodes CASSFGGDTQYF. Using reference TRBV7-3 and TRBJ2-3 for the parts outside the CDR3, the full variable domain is GAGVSQTPSNKVTEKGKYVELRCDPISGHTALYWYRQSLGQGPEFLIYFQGTGAADDSGLPNDRFFAVRPEGSVSTLKIQRTERGDSAVYLCASSFGGDTQYFGPGTRLTVL.

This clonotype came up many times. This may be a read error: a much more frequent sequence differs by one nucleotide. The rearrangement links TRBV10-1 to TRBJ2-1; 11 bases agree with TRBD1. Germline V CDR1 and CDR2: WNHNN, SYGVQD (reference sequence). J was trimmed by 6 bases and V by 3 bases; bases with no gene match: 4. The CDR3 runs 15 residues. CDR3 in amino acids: CASSDGTGGLNEQFF. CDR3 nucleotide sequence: TGCGCCAGCAGTGATGGGACAGGGGGACTCAATGAGCAGTTCTTC.

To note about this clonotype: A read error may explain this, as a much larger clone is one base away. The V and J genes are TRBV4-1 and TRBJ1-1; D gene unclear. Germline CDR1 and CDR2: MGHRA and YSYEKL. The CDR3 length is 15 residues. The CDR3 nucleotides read TGCGCCAGCAGCCTACATGGGTCGCGAAACACTGATGCTTTCTTT. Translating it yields CASSLHGSRNTDAFF.

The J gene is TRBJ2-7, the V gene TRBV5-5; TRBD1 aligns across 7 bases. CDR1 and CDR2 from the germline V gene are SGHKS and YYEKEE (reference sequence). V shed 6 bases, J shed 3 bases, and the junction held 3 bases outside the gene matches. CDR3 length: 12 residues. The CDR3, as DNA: TGTGCCAGCAACAGGGGCTACTACGAGCAGTACTTC. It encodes CASNRGYYEQYF.

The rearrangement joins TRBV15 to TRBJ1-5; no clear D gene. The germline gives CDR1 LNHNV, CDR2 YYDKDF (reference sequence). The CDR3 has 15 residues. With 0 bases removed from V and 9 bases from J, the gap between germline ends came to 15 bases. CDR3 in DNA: TGTGCCACCAGCAGAGATAGAGGTTCTGCGGCGCCCCAGCATTTT. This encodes CATSRDRGSAAPQHF.

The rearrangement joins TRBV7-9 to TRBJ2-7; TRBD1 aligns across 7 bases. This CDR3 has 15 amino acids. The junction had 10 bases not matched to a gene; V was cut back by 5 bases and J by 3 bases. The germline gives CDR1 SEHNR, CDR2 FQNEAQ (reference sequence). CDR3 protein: CASSRSGTAVYEQYF. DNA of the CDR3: TGTGCCAGCAGCCGGTCCGGGACAGCGGTCTACGAGCAGTACTTC.